Detailed here is one T cell receptor (beta chain). The record originates from a study of T cell changes during pregnancy in multiple sclerosis. The assay was immunoSEQ multiplex PCR, and TCRdb's table has in-frame clones only and misses some. Of more than 95,000 clones listed, roughly 92% are singletons. The V gene end was trimmed by 8 bases and the J gene end by 10 bases; junction bases not matched to a gene: 12. The V gene's germline CDR1 is LNHDA and CDR2 SQIVND (reference sequence). The CDR3 extends over 14 amino acids. The gene calls are TRBV19 and TRBJ2-1, with TRBD2 identical over 9 bases. The material was peripheral blood, obtained after pregnancy. The origin of this receptor is a female donor with multiple sclerosis, enrolled in a pregnancy study. The CDR3 nucleotides are TGTGCCAGTGGAAGGGCTAGCGGGACGGCGGAGCAGTTCTTC. This encodes CASGRASGTAEQFF.